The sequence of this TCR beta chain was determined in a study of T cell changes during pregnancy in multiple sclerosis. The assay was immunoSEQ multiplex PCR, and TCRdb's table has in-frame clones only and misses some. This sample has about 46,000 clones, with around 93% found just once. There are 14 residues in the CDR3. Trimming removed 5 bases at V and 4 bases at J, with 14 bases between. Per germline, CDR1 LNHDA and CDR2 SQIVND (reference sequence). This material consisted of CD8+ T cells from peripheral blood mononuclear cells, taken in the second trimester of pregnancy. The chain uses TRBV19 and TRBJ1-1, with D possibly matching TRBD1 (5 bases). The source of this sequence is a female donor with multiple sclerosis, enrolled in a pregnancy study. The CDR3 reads CASSAGGGPTEAFF. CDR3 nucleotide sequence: TGTGCCAGTAGTGCGGGGGGAGGTCCCACTGAAGCTTTCTTT.